This T cell receptor (beta chain) was recovered during a study of cytomegalovirus exposure and HLA in healthy donors. PCR primers comprised 60 Vbeta and 13 Jbeta primers. Method: immunoSEQ multiplex PCR; TCRdb's copy keeps in-frame clones and lacks some. The table lists some 130,000 clones, roughly 80% of them singletons. Germline CDR1 is GTSNPN and CDR2 is SVGIG (reference sequence). Trimming left V 4 bases short and J 0 bases short, with 12 bases between. The CDR3 extends over 14 amino acids. The origin of this receptor is a man younger than 35 in good health and CMV-seronegative. V is TRBV30 and J is TRBJ1-1; tentatively, D is TRBD1 (6 bases). Sequencing was done on a sample of PBMCs. The CDR3 coding sequence is TGTGCCTGGAATGGACAGACCATGAACACTGAAGCTTTCTTT. This translates into CAWNGQTMNTEAFF.